A selection of T cell receptor beta chains follows, all from one sample in a study of blood T cells in healthy people across ages. One entry per CDR3 protein, called by TCRdb with MiXCR from the 5' RACE reads. The table records 890,000 or so distinct CDR3 sequences, 55% to 65% of them present only once. The sample was blood. These receptors originate from a man between 25 and 39 years old in good health. CDR3s include the opening cysteine and the closing phenylalanine or tryptophan.

TRBV6-2/TRBV6-3 CASRDGQGREKLFF
TRBV20-1 CSARRDSNQPQHF
TRBV7-8 CASSRGGGHQETQYF
TRBV15 CATSRDSYEQYF
TRBV12-3/TRBV12-4 CASSLASGTGHYEQYF
TRBV20-1 CSALLGGRAAGDTQYF
TRBV12-3/TRBV12-4 CASSPSQGQYGYTF
TRBV10-3 CAISPRTGLNEQYF
TRBV4-2 CAGSSQTAYNEQFF
TRBV20-1 CRGSGARANYGYTF
TRBV7-2 CASRFKLVTDTQYF
TRBV18 CASSPNTGGNEQYF
TRBV9 CASSRGENNEQFF
TRBV20-1 CSASPGTRAFF
TRBV7-2 CASTPTGAAYNEQFF
TRBV6-5 CASQGLEQETQYF
TRBV7-2 CASSGGQLNYEQYF
TRBV7-2 CASSGSGGVGELFF
TRBV9 CASSVVEPGYTF
TRBV2 CASGDLSYEQYF
TRBV28 CASRGGDGYTF
TRBV11-2 CASSLFRDYLGTDTQYF